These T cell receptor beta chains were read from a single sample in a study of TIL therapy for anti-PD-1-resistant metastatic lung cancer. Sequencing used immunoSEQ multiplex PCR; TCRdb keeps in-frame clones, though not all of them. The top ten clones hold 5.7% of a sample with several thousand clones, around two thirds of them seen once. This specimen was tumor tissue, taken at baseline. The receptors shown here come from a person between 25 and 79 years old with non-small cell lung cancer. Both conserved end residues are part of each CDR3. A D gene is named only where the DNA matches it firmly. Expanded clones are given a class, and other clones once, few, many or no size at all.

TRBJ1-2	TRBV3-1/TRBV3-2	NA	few	TGTGCCAGCAGCCCCAAGGGCAGGGACTATGGCTACACCTTC	CASSPKGRDYGYTF
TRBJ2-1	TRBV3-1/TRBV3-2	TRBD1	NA	TGTGCCAGCAGCTTGGGACAGCCCCATTACAATGAGCAGTTCTTC	CASSLGQPHYNEQFF
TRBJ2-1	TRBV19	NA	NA	TGTGCCAGTAGTATATTACACGCAAACTACAATGAGCAGTTCTTC	CASSILHANYNEQFF
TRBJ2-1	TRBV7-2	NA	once	TGTGCCAGCAGCGGTGGGGGCGGGATTTACAATGAGCAGTTCTTC	CASSGGGGIYNEQFF
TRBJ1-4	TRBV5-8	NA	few	TGTGCCAGCAGCTTGAACCAGGGCGGCGAAAAACTGTTTTTT	CASSLNQGGEKLFF
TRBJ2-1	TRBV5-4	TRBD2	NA	TGTGCCAGCAGCCCCTTTGCGGGGGGCGCGGGTGAGCAGTTCTTC	CASSPFAGGAGEQFF
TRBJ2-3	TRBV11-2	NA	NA	TGTGCCAGCAGCTTAGAGCGGTTAGCGTCAGATACGCAGTATTTT	CASSLERLASDTQYF
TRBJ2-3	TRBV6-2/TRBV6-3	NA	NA	TGTGCCAGCAGTCTCCCGACGATTCTAGATACGCAGTATTTT	CASSLPTILDTQYF
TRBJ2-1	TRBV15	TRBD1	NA	TGTGCCACCAGCCGGGACAGGGCGTCCTACAATGAGCAGTTCTTC	CATSRDRASYNEQFF
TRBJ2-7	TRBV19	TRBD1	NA	TGTGCCAGTAGGAGGACAGGGAGCTCCTACGAGCAGTACTTC	CASRRTGSSYEQYF
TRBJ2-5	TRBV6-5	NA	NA	TGTGCCAGCAGTTACGGACCCGCGCCGCCGAAAGAGACCCAGTACTTC	CASSYGPAPPKETQYF
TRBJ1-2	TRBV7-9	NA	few	TGTGCCAGCAGCCGCGGACGGTCAGGGGACTATGGCTACACCTTC	CASSRGRSGDYGYTF
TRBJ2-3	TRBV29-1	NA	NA	TGCAGCGTTGTGTGGGATAGCACAGATACGCAGTATTTT	CSVVWDSTDTQYF
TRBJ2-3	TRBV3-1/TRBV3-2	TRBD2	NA	TGTGCCAGCAGCCTTCTAGCGGGGGGCACAGATACGCAGTATTTT	CASSLLAGGTDTQYF
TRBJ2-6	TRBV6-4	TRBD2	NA	TGTGCCAGCAGTGACTCGACTAGCGGGTCTGGGGCCAACGTCCTGACTTTC	CASSDSTSGSGANVLTF
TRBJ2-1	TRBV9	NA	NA	TGTGCCAGCAGCGTAGGGGGTGAGCAGTTCTTC	CASSVGGEQFF
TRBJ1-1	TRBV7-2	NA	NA	TGTGCCAGCAGCTTAAGTATGAACACTGAAGCTTTCTTT	CASSLSMNTEAFF
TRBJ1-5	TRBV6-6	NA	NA	TGTGCCAGCAGACCCGGACAGCAGATCAATCAGCCCCAGCATTTT	CASRPGQQINQPQHF
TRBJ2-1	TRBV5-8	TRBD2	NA	TGTGCCAGCAGCTCCGTAGCGGGAGCCTACAATGAGCAGTTCTTC	CASSSVAGAYNEQFF
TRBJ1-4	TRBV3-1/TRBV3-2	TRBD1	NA	TGTGCCAGCAGCGACCACCGGGACAGCAATGAAAAACTGTTTTTT	CASSDHRDSNEKLFF
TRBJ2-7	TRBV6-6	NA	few	TGTGCCAGCAGTTACTCTGTGAGGGTCGAGCAGTACTTC	CASSYSVRVEQYF
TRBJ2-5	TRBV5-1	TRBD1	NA	TGCGCCAGCAGCCTCGGGACAGTTCAAGAGACCCAGTACTTC	CASSLGTVQETQYF
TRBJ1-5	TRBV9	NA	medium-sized	TGTGCCAGCAGCGCCGGATCGTGGCAGCCCCAGCATTTT	CASSAGSWQPQHF
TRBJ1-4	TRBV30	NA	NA	TGTGCCTGGAGTCCGCAGGGACCCGCTAATGAAAAACTGTTTTTT	CAWSPQGPANEKLFF
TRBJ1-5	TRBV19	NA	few	TGTGCCAGTAGTATTCGGGACGCAGGAAATAGCAATCAGCCCCAGCATTTT	CASSIRDAGNSNQPQHF
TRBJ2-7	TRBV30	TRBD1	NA	TGTGCCTGGATGCGCCGGGACAGTCCCTACGAGCAGTACTTC	CAWMRRDSPYEQYF
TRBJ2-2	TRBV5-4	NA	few	TGTGCCAGCAGCCCGGAATCTGGGGAGCTGTTTTTT	CASSPESGELFF
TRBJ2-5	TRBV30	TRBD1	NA	TGTGCCTGGAGGGCTCCCGGGACAGCCAAGACCCAGTACTTC	CAWRAPGTAKTQYF
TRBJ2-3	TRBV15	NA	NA	TGTGCCACCGGCAGGACCGAATTCACAGATACGCAGTATTTT	CATGRTEFTDTQYF
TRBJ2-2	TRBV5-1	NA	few	TGCGCCAGCAGCTTGGTTCCGGATACCGGGGAGCTGTTTTTT	CASSLVPDTGELFF
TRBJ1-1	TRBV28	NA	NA	TGTGCCAGCAGTTTATTAGTAGATGGGAACACTGAAGCTTTCTTT	CASSLLVDGNTEAFF
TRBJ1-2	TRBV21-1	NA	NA	TGTGCCAGCAGCGATCGGTCTAACTATGGCTACACCTTC	CASSDRSNYGYTF
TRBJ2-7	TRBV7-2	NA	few	TGTGCCAGCAGCTTAGTCGGTTACGAGCAGTACTTC	CASSLVGYEQYF
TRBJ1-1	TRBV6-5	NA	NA	TGTGCCAGCAGTTCCAATTCTGGACGAGCTGAAGCTTTCTTT	CASSSNSGRAEAFF
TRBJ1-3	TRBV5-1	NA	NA	TGCGCCAGCAGTTTGGTTGGGGCGACTGGAAACACCATATATTTT	CASSLVGATGNTIYF
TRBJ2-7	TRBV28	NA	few	TGTGCCAGCAGCGGGATCTACGAGCAGTACTTC	CASSGIYEQYF
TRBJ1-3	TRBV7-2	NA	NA	TGTGCCAGCAGCCCCGATTATTCTAGCTCTGGAAACACCATATATTTT	CASSPDYSSSGNTIYF
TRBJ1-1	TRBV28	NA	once	TGTGCCAGCAGTTCTCACCAGGGAGAAGCTTTCTTT	CASSSHQGEAFF
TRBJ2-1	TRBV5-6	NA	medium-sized	TGTGCCAGCAGCTTGGTTCTCCGAGATGAGCAGTTCTTC	CASSLVLRDEQFF
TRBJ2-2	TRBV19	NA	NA	TGTGCCAGCACTCCCGGGGCCGGGGACACCGGGGAGCTGTTTTTT	CASTPGAGDTGELFF
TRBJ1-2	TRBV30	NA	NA	TGTGCCTGGGTGCCCCGGGAGGGCGGCTACACCTTC	CAWVPREGGYTF
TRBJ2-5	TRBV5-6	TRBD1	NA	TGTGCCAGCAGCCCCTGGACAGGGCCGTACCAAGAGACCCAGTACTTC	CASSPWTGPYQETQYF
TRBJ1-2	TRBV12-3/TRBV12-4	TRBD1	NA	TGTGCCAGCAGTTTTACAGGGGGCGGCTACACCTTC	CASSFTGGGYTF
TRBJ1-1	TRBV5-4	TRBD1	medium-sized	TGTGCCAGCAGCGATTTGGGGAAGAGGGGGCTCAATACTGAAGCTTTCTTT	CASSDLGKRGLNTEAFF
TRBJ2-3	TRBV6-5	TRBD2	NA	TGTGCCAGCCGGACTAGCGGGGGTAGCACAGATACGCAGTATTTT	CASRTSGGSTDTQYF